A single sample gave rise to the 13 T cell receptor beta chains below, sequenced in a study of CD8 T cells in ankylosing spondylitis. Each CDR3 protein gets one entry after TCRdb re-called the 5' RACE reads with MiXCR. The sample consists of under 450,000 distinct CDR3 sequences, around 20% of them appearing once. The sequenced material came from blood, either unsorted or a sorted T cell fraction (not recorded which). The receptors derive from a male donor with ankylosing spondylitis or in good health (not recorded which).

The chain recombines TRBV6-1 with TRBJ2-1; the D is unclear. Germline V gene sequence: CDR1 MNHNS, CDR2 SASEGT. CDR3 length equals 17 residues. V was shortened by 0 bases and J by 7 bases, with 19 bases between the two germline ends. Written as DNA, the CDR3 is TGTGCCAGCAGTGAAGCGCTGAGGCTCACCTACCCTAATGAGCAGTTCTTC. Its protein product is CASSEALRLTYPNEQFF.

This clonotype has a handful of counts. The chain is built from TRBV4-2 and TRBJ1-4; possibly TRBD1 for D (5 bases). The CDR3 is made up of 17 amino acids. The germline V gene encodes CDR1 LGHNA and CDR2 YNFKEQ. Trimming stripped 0 bases from V and 3 bases from J, with 14 bases between. For the CDR3, the DNA is TGTGCCAGCAGCCAAGATCCCTCAGGGTACCCTAATGAAAAACTGTTTTTT. Its protein is CASSQDPSGYPNEKLFF.

The chain combines TRBV12-3 or TRBV12-4 with TRBJ2-1; TRBD2 aligns across 14 bases. This CDR3 is 15 amino acids long. J lost 11 bases, V lost 7 bases, and 10 bases had no gene match. The CDR3 bases are TGTGCCAGCACCCGACTAGCGGGGGGGATCGATCAGCAGTTCTTC. Translation gives CASTRLAGGIDQQFF.

This clonotype came up a few times. V is TRBV12-3 or TRBV12-4 and J is TRBJ2-5; unclear D gene. This CDR3 is built from 13 residues. Deletions cut 4 bases from V and 2 bases from J, with 8 bases between. The CDR3 sequence: CASSSPEQETQYF. The CDR3 nucleotides are TGTGCCAGCAGTTCGCCAGAACAAGAGACCCAGTACTTC.

This clonotype was seen a handful of times. V is TRBV4-1 and J is TRBJ1-1; 7 bases line up with TRBD1. This CDR3 contains 15 residues. Germline V gene sequence: CDR1 MGHRA, CDR2 YSYEKL. Trimming at V came to 2 bases and at J to 0 bases, leaving 3 bases not matched to a gene. The CDR3 sequence is CASSQTGVMNTEAFF. CDR3 DNA: TGCGCCAGCAGCCAAACAGGGGTAATGAACACTGAAGCTTTCTTT.

There are a few counts of this clonotype. This rearrangement joins TRBV7-2 to TRBJ2-5; a possible D gene is TRBD1 (7 bases). The V and J ends lost 5 bases and 4 bases respectively, with 20 bases between them. Germline CDR1 SGHTA, CDR2 FQGNSA. The CDR3 has 16 amino acids. The CDR3 loop is CASSPRRSGGLETQYF. The CDR3 nucleotides are TGTGCCAGCAGCCCCAGAAGATCAGGGGGGCTAGAGACCCAGTACTTC.

In this sample, this clonotype turned up a few times. The chain combines TRBV11-2 with TRBJ2-7; D perhaps matches TRBD1 (5 bases). V was clipped by 1 base and J by 2 bases, with 12 bases between them. CDR1 SGHAT and CDR2 FQNNGV come from the germline V gene. This CDR3 has 15 amino acids. This CDR3 is CASSLVQTVAYEQYF. CDR3 bases: TGTGCCAGCAGCTTAGTCCAGACAGTCGCCTACGAGCAGTACTTC. Based on the CDR3 plus reference TRBV11-2 and TRBJ2-7, the full variable domain is EAGVAQSPRYKIIEKRQSVAFWCNPISGHATLYWYQQILGQGPKLLIQFQNNGVVDDSQLPKDRFSAERLKGVDSTLKIQPAKLEDSAVYLCASSLVQTVAYEQYFGPGTRLTVT.

The chain joins TRBV15 to TRBJ2-1; TRBD2 might be the D (7 bases). The CDR3 runs 14 residues. The germline gives CDR1 LNHNV, CDR2 YYDKDF (reference sequence). V was clipped by 5 bases and J by 5 bases, with 13 bases between them. The CDR3 DNA is TGTGCCACCAGCGAGAGGGGGGGCCACAATGAGCAGTTCTTC. Translated: CATSERGGHNEQFF.

The V gene is TRBV9, the J gene TRBJ2-2; the D is unclear. This CDR3 comprises 14 residues. V lost 5 bases to trimming and J lost 1 base, with 9 bases between them. Looked up from germline, CDR1 is SGDLS and CDR2 is YYNGEE. For the CDR3, the DNA is TGTGCCAGCAGATCCGACGGGAACACCGGGGAGCTGTTTTTT. Translating gives CASRSDGNTGELFF.

This clonotype was counted between two and nine times. The V call is TRBV20-1, the J call TRBJ1-1; D uncertain. Germline assignment: CDR1 DFQATT and CDR2 SNEGSKA (reference sequence). The V end was cut by 3 bases, the J end by 5 bases, with 10 bases between. CDR3 size: 12 residues. CDR3 in DNA: TGCAGTGCTAGTCGGTGGGGTACTGAAGCTTTCTTT. As protein: CSASRWGTEAFF.

The chain links TRBV20-1 to TRBJ2-7, with 10 bases that match TRBD2. V dropped 2 bases and J dropped 4; count of bases not matched to a gene: 14. Per the germline V gene, CDR1 is DFQATT and CDR2 is SNEGSKA (reference sequence). The CDR3 contains 17 residues. CDR3 nucleotides: TGCAGTGCTAGATCCTCGATAGCGGGGGGCCATCTATACGAGCAGTACTTC. This encodes CSARSSIAGGHLYEQYF.

This chain joins TRBV6-5 and TRBJ2-1; tentatively, D is TRBD2 (5 bases). V lost 2 bases, J lost 6 bases, and 5 bases lay in between. The CDR3 runs 12 residues. Germline loops: CDR1 MNHEY, CDR2 SVGAGI. This CDR3 reads CASSYTSNEQFF. The CDR3 DNA is TGTGCCAGCAGTTACACTAGCAATGAGCAGTTCTTC.

This clonotype was observed a few times. The J gene is TRBJ2-1, the V gene TRBV7-9, with TRBD1 identical over 7 bases. CDR1 and CDR2 from the germline V gene are SEHNR and FQNEAQ (reference sequence). This CDR3 has 15 amino acids. With V trimmed by 3 bases and J by 3 bases, 5 bases remained unmatched. The CDR3 nucleotides are TGTGCCAGCAGCTTGTTGTGGGACAGCTACAATGAGCAGTTCTTC. Translation gives CASSLLWDSYNEQFF.